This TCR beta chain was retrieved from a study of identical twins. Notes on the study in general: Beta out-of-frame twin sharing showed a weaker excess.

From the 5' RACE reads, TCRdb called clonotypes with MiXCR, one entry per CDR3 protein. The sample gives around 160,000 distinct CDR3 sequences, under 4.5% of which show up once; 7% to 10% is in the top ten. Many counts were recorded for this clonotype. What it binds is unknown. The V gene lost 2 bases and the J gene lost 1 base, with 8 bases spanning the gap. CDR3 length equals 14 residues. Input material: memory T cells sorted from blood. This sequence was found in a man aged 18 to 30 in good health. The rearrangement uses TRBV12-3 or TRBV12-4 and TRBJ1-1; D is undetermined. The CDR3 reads CASSLIGGNTEAFF. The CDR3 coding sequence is TGTGCCAGCAGTTTAATAGGAGGGAACACTGAAGCTTTCTTT.